A selection of T cell receptor beta chains follows, all from one sample in a study of regulatory T cells in long-lasting Graves disease. Using its own MiXCR run on the multiplex PCR reads, TCRdb lists one record per CDR3 protein. The table has 400,000 to 450,000 distinct CDR3 sequences, roughly a quarter seen once. The specimen comprised peripheral blood mononuclear cells (PBMCs), sampled when the disease was refractory, from a patient treated with antithyroid drugs. These receptor sequences come from a female donor with Graves disease. Each CDR3 is given with its conserved first and last residue. The D gene is left open where the match is weak. Some rows have no size entry. The others give once, few or many, or a class for an expanded clone.

j_call clone_size v_call d_call cdr3_aa cdr3_nt
TRBJ2-7 few TRBV7-2 TRBD1 CASSLGGQVVYEQYF TGTGCCAGCAGCTTAGGGGGACAGGTCGTTTACGAGCAGTACTTC
TRBJ2-7 few TRBV20-1 TRBD2 CSARKAGAPSYEQYF TGCAGTGCTAGAAAAGCGGGAGCGCCCTCCTACGAGCAGTACTTC
TRBJ2-5 many TRBV11-3 TRBD1 CASSGGTEGETQYF TGTGCCAGCAGCGGTGGGACAGAGGGTGAGACCCAGTACTTC
TRBJ2-4 NA TRBV11-3 NA CDSKYFLGPRKNIQYF TGTGACAGCAAGTATTTCCTGGGCCCCCGGAAAAACATTCAGTACTTC
TRBJ2-1 NA TRBV7-9 NA CASTGNGYNEQFF TGTGCCAGCACCGGGAACGGCTACAATGAGCAGTTCTTC
TRBJ1-5 many TRBV7-2 NA CASSHQGGQPQHF TGTGCCAGCAGCCACCAGGGTGGTCAGCCCCAGCATTTT
TRBJ2-5 NA TRBV6-1 TRBD2 CASSRTPSGSVTQYF TGTGCCAGCAGTCGCACCCCTAGCGGGAGCGTGACCCAGTACTTC
TRBJ2-2 few TRBV24-1 NA CATSDFRVTGELFF TGTGCCACCAGTGATTTTCGGGTAACCGGGGAGCTGTTTTTT
TRBJ2-5 many TRBV3-1 NA CASSLSTGSLLETQYF TGTGCCAGCAGCCTCTCGACGGGTAGTCTGCTCGAGACCCAGTACTTC
TRBJ2-3 NA TRBV6-1 TRBD2 CASSRQTSGRISHTDTQYF TGTGCCAGCAGTCGTCAGACTAGCGGGAGAATTTCGCACACAGATACGCAGTATTTT
TRBJ2-3 NA TRBV15 NA CATSRDRGADTQYF TGTGCCACCAGCAGAGATAGAGGGGCAGATACGCAGTATTTT
TRBJ2-6 NA TRBV19 TRBD1 CASSMWWTGSSGANVLTF TGTGCCAGTAGTATGTGGTGGACAGGGTCCTCTGGGGCCAACGTCCTGACTTTC
TRBJ2-7 many TRBV28 NA CASRMVGASYEQYF TGTGCCAGCAGGATGGTCGGGGCCTCCTACGAGCAGTACTTC
TRBJ1-2 many TRBV29-1 NA CSVEGPENYGYTF TGCAGCGTTGAGGGGCCGGAAAACTATGGCTACACCTTC
TRBJ2-1 NA TRBV6-1 TRBD2 CASSRTSGSGEQFF TGTGCCAGCAGTCGGACTAGCGGGAGCGGTGAGCAGTTCTTC
TRBJ1-1 NA TRBV6-1 TRBD1 CASSLDRGAPRPEAFF TGTGCCAGCAGCCTCGACAGGGGAGCGCCGAGACCTGAAGCTTTCTTT
TRBJ1-1 few TRBV20-1 TRBD1 CSARRQGGTEAFF TGCAGTGCTAGACGACAGGGGGGCACTGAAGCTTTCTTT
TRBJ1-2 NA TRBV6-5 NA CASSSMTAGGYTF TGTGCCAGCAGTTCCATGACGGCCGGTGGCTACACCTTC
TRBJ1-5 few TRBV28 TRBD1 CASSSGQAYNQPQHF TGTGCCAGCAGCTCGGGACAGGCTTACAATCAGCCCCAGCATTTT
TRBJ2-7 NA TRBV29-1 TRBD1 CSTDRVDSYEQYF TGCAGCACCGACAGGGTGGACTCCTACGAGCAGTACTTC
TRBJ2-3 NA TRBV5-1 TRBD2 CASQTSGSTDTQYF TGCGCCAGCCAAACTAGCGGCTCCACAGATACGCAGTATTTT
TRBJ1-1 many TRBV28 NA CASRGALGNTEAFF TGTGCCAGCAGGGGGGCGTTAGGGAACACTGAAGCTTTCTTT
TRBJ2-5 medium-sized TRBV2 TRBD1 CASPRDRGGRETQYF TGTGCCAGCCCCCGGGACAGGGGGGGGAGGGAGACCCAGTACTTC
TRBJ2-6 NA TRBV29-1 TRBD1 CSVAPSRGPGANVLTF TGCAGCGTTGCCCCCTCCAGGGGGCCTGGGGCCAACGTCCTGACTTTC
TRBJ1-1 many TRBV6-5 NA CASSYSFGGRTGRTEAFF TGTGCCAGCAGTTACTCGTTCGGGGGGAGGACGGGGCGCACTGAAGCTTTCTTT
TRBJ2-5 NA TRBV10-2 NA CASSDQTGGPGETQYF TGCGCCAGCAGTGACCAGACTGGAGGGCCTGGCGAGACCCAGTACTTC
TRBJ2-2 NA TRBV7-2 TRBD2 CASSLWGLAASNTGELFF TGTGCCAGCAGCTTATGGGGACTAGCGGCTTCGAACACCGGGGAGCTGTTTTTT
TRBJ2-1 few TRBV28 NA CASSFDSGRNEQFF TGTGCCAGCAGTTTCGATAGCGGACGCAATGAGCAGTTCTTC
TRBJ2-7 NA TRBV20-1 NA CPGRSSYEQYF TGCCCTGGGCGTTCCTCCTACGAGCAGTACTTC
TRBJ2-7 few TRBV12-3/TRBV12-4 NA CASSLVASGEQYF TGTGCCAGCAGTTTAGTCGCTAGTGGCGAGCAGTACTTC
TRBJ1-1 many TRBV7-2 NA CASSLDSSRNTEAFF TGTGCCAGCAGCTTAGACTCCAGCCGGAACACTGAAGCTTTCTTT
TRBJ2-2 few TRBV6-2/TRBV6-3 NA CASSLGGTTGELFF TGTGCCAGCAGTTTGGGGGGAACAACCGGGGAGCTGTTTTTT
TRBJ1-5 few TRBV6-1 TRBD1 CASTLTGSQPQHF TGTGCCAGCACCCTGACAGGGTCGCAGCCCCAGCATTTT
TRBJ1-5 few TRBV15 NA CATSFRTDFYSNQPQHF TGTGCCACCAGCTTTCGGACCGATTTTTATAGCAATCAGCCCCAGCATTTT
TRBJ1-2 few TRBV3-1 TRBD1 CASSQGDRVYGYTF TGTGCCAGCAGCCAGGGGGACAGGGTATATGGCTACACCTTC
TRBJ2-7 many TRBV27 NA CASSLFSPTRPYEQYF TGTGCCAGCAGTTTATTTTCCCCGACTAGGCCCTACGAGCAGTACTTC
TRBJ2-4 many TRBV12-3/TRBV12-4 TRBD2 CASSTSGVNIQYF TGTGCCAGCAGCACTAGCGGTGTAAACATTCAGTACTTC
TRBJ2-3 many TRBV27 TRBD2 CASSFRGRASGDTQYF TGTGCCAGCAGTTTTCGCGGGAGGGCCTCCGGAGATACGCAGTATTTT
TRBJ1-1 few TRBV19 NA CASSITGLNTEAFF TGTGCCAGTAGTATAACCGGCCTGAACACTGAAGCTTTCTTT
TRBJ1-2 NA TRBV7-2 NA CASSLPGRPGYGYTF TGTGCCAGCAGCTTACCTGGCCGCCCTGGCTATGGCTACACCTTC
TRBJ2-1 NA TRBV11-1 TRBD2 CASSLLLAGVGEQFF TGTGCCAGCAGCTTACTTTTAGCGGGAGTGGGCGAGCAGTTCTTC
TRBJ2-7 few TRBV7-2 NA CASSPASKVISYEQYF TGTGCCAGCTCCCCCGCCTCGAAGGTAATCTCCTACGAGCAGTACTTC
TRBJ2-3 NA TRBV5-1 NA CASSLMVGGTDTQYF TGCGCCAGCAGCTTGATGGTGGGAGGCACAGATACGCAGTATTTT
TRBJ1-2 many TRBV2 NA CASSQTMSGYGYTF TGTGCCAGCAGTCAAACTATGTCCGGTTATGGCTACACCTTC
TRBJ2-7 many TRBV6-1 NA CASRRAGKGFEQYF TGTGCCAGCAGGAGGGCAGGGAAGGGTTTCGAGCAGTACTTC
TRBJ2-6 once TRBV20-1 NA CSANRGGFPGANVLTF TGCAGTGCGAATAGGGGGGGGTTCCCTGGGGCCAACGTCCTGACTTTC
TRBJ1-2 many TRBV6-1 TRBD1 CASSEKQGGLGYGYTF TGTGCCAGCAGTGAAAAACAGGGGGGTCTAGGCTATGGCTACACCTTC
TRBJ2-7 few TRBV20-1 NA CSGSQGYYEQYF TGCAGTGGGTCGCAGGGGTACTACGAGCAGTACTTC
TRBJ2-7 few TRBV7-6 NA CASSLVSHEQYF TGTGCCAGCAGCTTAGTTTCCCACGAGCAGTACTTC
TRBJ2-5 many TRBV15 NA CATSRSLETQYF TGTGCCACCAGCAGATCACTAGAGACCCAGTACTTC
TRBJ2-3 few TRBV5-1 NA CASSLLQGRTDTQYF TGCGCCAGCAGCTTGTTACAGGGGAGGACAGATACGCAGTATTTT
TRBJ2-2 many TRBV3-2 NA CASSQDNPTNTGELFF TGTGCCAGCAGCCAAGATAACCCCACGAACACCGGGGAGCTGTTTTTT
TRBJ1-2 NA TRBV3-1 NA CASSPTPGQGGYTF TGTGCCAGCAGCCCCACACCGGGGCAAGGCGGCTACACCTTC
TRBJ2-1 NA TRBV29-1 NA CSVARTNSYNEQFF TGCAGCGTTGCTCGTACGAACTCCTACAATGAGCAGTTCTTC
TRBJ2-5 NA TRBV5-1 TRBD1 CASSPPGQSETQYF TGCGCCAGCAGCCCTCCGGGACAGAGCGAGACCCAGTACTTC
TRBJ2-1 NA TRBV29-1 TRBD1 CSVAGTGDYNEQFF TGCAGCGTTGCGGGGACAGGGGACTACAATGAGCAGTTCTTC